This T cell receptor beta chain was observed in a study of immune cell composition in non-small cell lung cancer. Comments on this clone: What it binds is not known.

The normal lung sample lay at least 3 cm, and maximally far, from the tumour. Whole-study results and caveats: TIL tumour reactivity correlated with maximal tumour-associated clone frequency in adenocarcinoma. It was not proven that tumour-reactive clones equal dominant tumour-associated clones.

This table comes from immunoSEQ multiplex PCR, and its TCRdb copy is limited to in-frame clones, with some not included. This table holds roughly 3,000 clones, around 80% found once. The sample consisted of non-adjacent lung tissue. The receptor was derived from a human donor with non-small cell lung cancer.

CDR3: CASSVGRSTEAFF. In DNA, the CDR3 is TGTGCCAGCAGCGTAGGGAGGTCAACTGAAGCTTTCTTT. This chain joins TRBV9 and TRBJ1-1; D is uncertain. The ends were cut back, 0 bases at V and 5 bases at J, with 8 bases in the middle. Germline V gives CDR1 SGDLS, CDR2 YYNGEE. The CDR3 totals 13 residues.